This T cell receptor beta chain was recovered during a study of blood T cells in healthy people across ages. Study-wide results and caveats: Strongly correlated with naive T cell percentage was TCR beta diversity. More naive CD4+ cells and higher diversity marked long-lived donors relative to aged donors. It was not possible, with unsorted PBMCs, to conclusively compare naive and antigen-experienced cells.

About this clonotype itself: Its target is unknown.

CDR3 length: 14 amino acids. With 2 bases removed from V and 7 bases from J, the gap between germline ends came to 14 bases. CDR1 and CDR2 from the germline V gene are MNHEY and SVGEGT. Sample-barcoded 5' priming and a J-beta primer mix drove a second PCR of roughly 6 to 12 cycles. Each cDNA molecule was tagged by a template-switch adaptor with 12 random nucleotides. TCRdb itself ran the 5' RACE reads through MiXCR, one entry per CDR3 protein. The sample lists approximately 880,000 distinct CDR3 sequences; 40% to 60% were seen once. This receptor was obtained from a man younger than 45 in good health. Input material: blood. This chain uses TRBV6-2 or TRBV6-3 with TRBJ1-2; D ambiguous. As DNA, the CDR3 is TGTGCCAGCAGTTACGGCAGGCAAACGGGTGGCTACACCTTC. Its protein is CASSYGRQTGGYTF.